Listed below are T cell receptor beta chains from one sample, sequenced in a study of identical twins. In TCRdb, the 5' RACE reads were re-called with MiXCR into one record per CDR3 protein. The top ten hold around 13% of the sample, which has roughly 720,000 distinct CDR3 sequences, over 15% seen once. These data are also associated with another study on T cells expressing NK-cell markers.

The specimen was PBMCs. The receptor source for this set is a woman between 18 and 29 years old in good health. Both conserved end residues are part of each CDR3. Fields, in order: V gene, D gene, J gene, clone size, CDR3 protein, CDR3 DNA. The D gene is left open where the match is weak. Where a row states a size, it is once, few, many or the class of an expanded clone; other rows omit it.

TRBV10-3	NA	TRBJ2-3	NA	CAIADTDTQYF	TGTGCCATCGCGGACACAGATACGCAGTATTTT
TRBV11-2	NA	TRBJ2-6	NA	CASSLSAITRSGANVLTF	TGTGCCAGCAGCTTATCCGCGATAACCCGCTCTGGGGCCAACGTCCTGACTTTC
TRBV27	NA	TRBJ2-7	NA	CASSLRDGSYEQYF	TGTGCCAGCAGTCTCCGGGACGGATCCTACGAGCAGTACTTC
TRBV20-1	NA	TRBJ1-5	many	CSARDPNGNQPQHF	TGCAGTGCTAGAGACCCTAATGGCAATCAGCCCCAGCATTTT
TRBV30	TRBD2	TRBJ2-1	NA	CAWSLRLASHEQFF	TGTGCCTGGAGTTTGAGACTAGCGAGTCATGAGCAGTTCTTC
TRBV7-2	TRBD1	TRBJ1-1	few	CASSWTRGGNTEAFF	TGTGCCAGCAGCTGGACCAGGGGGGGGAACACTGAAGCTTTCTTT
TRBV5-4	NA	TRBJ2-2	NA	CASSYPQAGGELFF	TGTGCCAGCAGCTACCCTCAGGCGGGCGGGGAGCTGTTTTTT
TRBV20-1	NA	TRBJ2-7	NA	CSTIRGRGSPEQYF	TGCAGTACCATACGAGGACGGGGATCCCCCGAGCAGTACTTC
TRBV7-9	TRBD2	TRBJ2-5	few	CASSKRTSGRVETQYF	TGTGCCAGCAGCAAAAGGACTAGCGGGAGAGTAGAGACCCAGTACTTC
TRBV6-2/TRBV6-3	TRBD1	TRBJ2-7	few	CASSSWGQGTYEQYF	TGTGCCAGCAGCTCGTGGGGACAGGGAACCTACGAGCAGTACTTC
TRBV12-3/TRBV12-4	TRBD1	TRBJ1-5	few	CASSDTGGSQPQHF	TGTGCCAGCAGTGATACAGGGGGCAGTCAGCCCCAGCATTTT
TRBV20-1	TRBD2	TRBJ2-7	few	CSAISGSGSYEQYF	TGCAGTGCTATTAGCGGGAGTGGCTCCTACGAGCAGTACTTC
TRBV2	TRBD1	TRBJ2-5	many	CASRNRGEWETQYF	TGTGCCAGCAGGAACAGGGGGGAGTGGGAGACCCAGTACTTC
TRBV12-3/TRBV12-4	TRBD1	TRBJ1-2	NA	CASRRQGAYGYTF	TGTGCCAGCAGGCGACAGGGAGCCTATGGCTACACCTTC
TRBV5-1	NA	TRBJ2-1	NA	CASSLGAGQNDEQFF	TGCGCCAGCAGCTTGGGGGCAGGGCAGAATGATGAGCAGTTCTTC
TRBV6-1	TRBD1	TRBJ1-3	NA	CASSPSGTGGNTIYF	TGTGCCAGCAGTCCATCCGGGACAGGGGGAAACACCATATATTTT
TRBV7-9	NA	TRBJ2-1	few	CASIIPGEDEQFF	TGTGCCAGCATCATCCCGGGGGAGGATGAGCAGTTCTTC
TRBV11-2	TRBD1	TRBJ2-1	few	CASSFTETGDEQFF	TGTGCCAGCAGCTTCACGGAAACAGGGGATGAGCAGTTCTTC
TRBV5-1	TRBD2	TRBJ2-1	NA	CASSILAVGKNEQFF	TGCGCCAGCAGCATACTAGCGGTGGGTAAGAATGAGCAGTTCTTC
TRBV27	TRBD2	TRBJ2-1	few	CATSGGAYNEQFF	TGTGCCACCAGCGGGGGCGCCTACAATGAGCAGTTCTTC
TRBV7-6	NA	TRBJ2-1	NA	CASSLAGATSSYNEQFF	TGTGCCAGCAGCTTAGCTGGGGCCACGAGCTCCTACAATGAGCAGTTCTTC
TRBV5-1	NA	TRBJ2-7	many	CASSLVGLRGYEQYF	TGCGCCAGCAGCTTGGTAGGACTAAGAGGCTACGAGCAGTACTTC
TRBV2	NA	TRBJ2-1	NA	CASSDGGTEQFF	TGTGCCAGCAGTGACGGTGGGACTGAGCAGTTCTTC
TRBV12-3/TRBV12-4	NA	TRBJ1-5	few	CAGSKGLGQPQHF	TGTGCCGGAAGTAAAGGTTTGGGTCAGCCCCAGCATTTT
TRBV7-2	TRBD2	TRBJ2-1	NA	CASSLGLAGGPRDNEQFF	TGTGCCAGCAGCTTAGGGCTAGCGGGAGGGCCCAGGGACAATGAGCAGTTCTTC
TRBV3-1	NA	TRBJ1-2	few	CASSQRTQNYGYTF	TGTGCCAGCAGCCAAAGGACTCAGAACTATGGCTACACCTTC
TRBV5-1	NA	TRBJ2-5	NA	CASRPGGGETQYF	TGCGCCAGCAGACCGGGGGGCGGGGAGACCCAGTACTTC
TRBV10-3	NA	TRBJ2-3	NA	CAIGPLGTDTQYF	TGTGCCATCGGACCACTAGGCACAGATACGCAGTATTTT
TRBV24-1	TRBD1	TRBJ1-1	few	CATSDPTGGFPMNTEAFF	TGTGCCACCAGTGATCCGACAGGGGGCTTTCCCATGAACACTGAAGCTTTCTTT